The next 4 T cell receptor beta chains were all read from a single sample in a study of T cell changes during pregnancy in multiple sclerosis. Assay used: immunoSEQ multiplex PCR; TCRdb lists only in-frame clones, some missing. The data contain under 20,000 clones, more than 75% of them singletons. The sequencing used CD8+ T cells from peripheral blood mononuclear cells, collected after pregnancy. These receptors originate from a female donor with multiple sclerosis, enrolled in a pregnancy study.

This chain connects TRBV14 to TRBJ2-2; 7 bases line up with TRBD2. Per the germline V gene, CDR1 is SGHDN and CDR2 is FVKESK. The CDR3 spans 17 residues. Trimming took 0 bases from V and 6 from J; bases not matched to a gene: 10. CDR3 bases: TGTGCCAGCAGCCAAGAATTTGTGACTAGCTCACCCGGGGAGCTGTTTTTT. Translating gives CASSQEFVTSSPGELFF.

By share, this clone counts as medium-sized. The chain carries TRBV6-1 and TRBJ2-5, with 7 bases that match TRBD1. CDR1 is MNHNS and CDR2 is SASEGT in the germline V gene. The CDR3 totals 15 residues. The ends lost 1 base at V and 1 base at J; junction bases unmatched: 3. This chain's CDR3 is CASSEEQGTQETQYF. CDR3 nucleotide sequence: TGTGCCAGCAGTGAAGAACAGGGGACCCAAGAGACCCAGTACTTC.

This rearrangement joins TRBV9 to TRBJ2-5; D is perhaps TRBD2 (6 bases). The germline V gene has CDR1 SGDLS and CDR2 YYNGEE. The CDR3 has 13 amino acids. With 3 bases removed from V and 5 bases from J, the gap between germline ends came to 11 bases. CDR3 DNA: TGTGCCAGCAGCGAAACCGGGGGTGAGACCCAGTACTTC. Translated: CASSETGGETQYF.

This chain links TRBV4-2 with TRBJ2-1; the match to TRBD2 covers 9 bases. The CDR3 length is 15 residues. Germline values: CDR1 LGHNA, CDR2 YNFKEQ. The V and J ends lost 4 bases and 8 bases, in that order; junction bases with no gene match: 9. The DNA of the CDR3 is TGTGCCAGCAGCCCCATTAGCGGGGGAACGGATGAGCAGTTCTTC. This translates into CASSPISGGTDEQFF.